Listed below are T cell receptor beta chains from one sample, sequenced in a study of identifying expanded T cells in peripheral blood. Assay: immunoSEQ multiplex PCR; the TCRdb copy retains only in-frame clones and omits some. The sample gives 100,000 or so clones, about 91% of which show up once; 13% to 15% is in the top ten. The sample taken for sequencing was blood. Receptors were obtained from a person between 18 and 70 years old in good health. CDR3s include the opening cysteine and the closing phenylalanine or tryptophan. The D gene is left open where the match is weak.

v_call: TRBV7-7; j_call: TRBJ2-5; d_call: TRBD1; cdr3_nt: TGTGCCAGCAGCTTATTGGGGACAGGGGGATCGTACCAAGAGACCCAGTACTTC; cdr3_aa: CASSLLGTGGSYQETQYF
v_call: TRBV5-4; j_call: TRBJ2-6; d_call: .; cdr3_nt: TGTGCCAGCAGCTTGGATCCTGGGGGGCTATCTGGGGCCAACGTCCTGACTTTC; cdr3_aa: CASSLDPGGLSGANVLTF
v_call: TRBV9; j_call: TRBJ2-1; d_call: .; cdr3_nt: TGTGCCAGCAGCGAAGCAGCGGCTGTGGGGCAAAATGAGCAGTTCTTC; cdr3_aa: CASSEAAAVGQNEQFF
v_call: TRBV7-7; j_call: TRBJ2-5; d_call: .; cdr3_nt: TGTGCCAGCAGCTTAAGGTGGCAGGAGGAGACCCAGTACTTC; cdr3_aa: CASSLRWQEETQYF
v_call: TRBV28; j_call: TRBJ2-7; d_call: .; cdr3_nt: TGTGCCAGCAGAAGCCGGGGGGCATCCTACGAGCAGTACTTC; cdr3_aa: CASRSRGASYEQYF
v_call: TRBV19; j_call: TRBJ2-1; d_call: TRBD2; cdr3_nt: TGTGCCAGTAGTATCCTACCGACTAGCGGATACAATGAGCAGTTCTTC; cdr3_aa: CASSILPTSGYNEQFF
v_call: TRBV7-3; j_call: TRBJ1-2; d_call: .; cdr3_nt: TGTGCCAGCAGCTTCTCCGGGGGCCGTGGTGGCTACACCTTC; cdr3_aa: CASSFSGGRGGYTF
v_call: TRBV9; j_call: TRBJ2-2; d_call: .; cdr3_nt: TGTGCCAGCAGCGTAGGGCAGTCGGGGGAGCTGTTTTTT; cdr3_aa: CASSVGQSGELFF
v_call: TRBV7-9; j_call: TRBJ2-7; d_call: TRBD1; cdr3_nt: TGTGCCAGCAGCTTTGGGGACAGGGGCGACTACGAGCAGTACTTC; cdr3_aa: CASSFGDRGDYEQYF
v_call: TRBV4-1; j_call: TRBJ1-4; d_call: TRBD1; cdr3_nt: TGCGCCAGCAGCCAAAGTACAGGGGCAACTAATGAAAAACTGTTTTTT; cdr3_aa: CASSQSTGATNEKLFF